The 22 T cell receptor beta chains below all came from one sample that was sequenced in a study of regulatory T cells in long-lasting Graves disease. According to the study, TCR beta libraries were built with iRepertoire HTBI primers and CDR3-region Arm-PCR. TCRdb re-analysed the multiplex PCR reads in MiXCR, keeping a single row per CDR3 protein. The sample contains around 450,000 distinct CDR3 sequences, approximately 21% of which appear only once. Sample time point: persistent/refractory GD, antithyroid drugs over 5 years with positive TRAb. RNA isolated from PBMCs was used to make the TCR library. Here the sequenced sample was peripheral blood mononuclear cells (PBMCs), taken when the disease was refractory, from a patient treated with antithyroid drugs. The receptors were gathered from a female donor with Graves disease.

This clonotype was observed at least ten times. This rearrangement joins TRBV6-5 to TRBJ1-2, with 9 bases matching TRBD1. Germline V gives CDR1 MNHEY, CDR2 SVGAGI. The V segment lost 2 bases and the J segment 5 bases; nucleotides outside the gene matches: 3. The CDR3 is 14 residues long. This chain's CDR3 is CASSYEQGAYGYTF. The CDR3 DNA is TGTGCCAGCAGTTACGAACAGGGGGCGTATGGCTACACCTTC.

Regarding this clonotype: This may be a read error: a much more frequent sequence differs by one nucleotide. V usage is TRBV19 and J usage is TRBJ2-7, with D tentatively TRBD1 (5 bases). Germline-derived CDR1 and CDR2 are LNHDA and SQIVND (reference sequence). V was clipped by 3 bases and J by 9 bases, with 18 bases between them. The CDR3 consists of 14 residues. The CDR3 loop reads CASSMRQPGGGQYF. In nucleotides, the CDR3 is TGTGCCAGTAGTATGAGACAGCCGGGTGGCGGGCAGTACTTC.

This clonotype was detected ten times or more. This sequence joins TRBV28 and TRBJ2-2, with a weak D call TRBD1 (5 bases). The CDR3 totals 16 residues. Germline CDR1 is MDHEN and CDR2 is SYDVKM. Trimming removed 5 bases at V and 7 bases at J, with 20 bases between. In DNA, the CDR3 is TGTGCCAGCAGTACCAGGGAATTGGATGTTGGCGGGGAGCTGTTTTTT. Translation gives CASSTRELDVGGELFF.

The genes are TRBV5-1 and TRBJ1-3; D perhaps matches TRBD1 (6 bases). The CDR3 has 13 amino acids. Deletions cut 4 bases from V and 4 bases from J, with 9 bases between. The germline CDR1 and CDR2 sequences are SGHRS and YFSETQ. The CDR3 DNA follows: TGCGCCAGCAGCACTGGGGGCGGAAACACCATATATTTT. This translates into CASSTGGGNTIYF.

In regard to this clonotype: A read error may be the cause here, since a much bigger clone is one base away. Because the CDR3 is missing its conserved closing phenylalanine or tryptophan, this is likely a read error. The DNA of the CDR3 is TGTGCCAGCAGTAAAGGGGACAGGGAAGAGACCCAGTACTCC. It yields the protein CASSKGDREETQYS. V is TRBV28 and J is TRBJ2-4; 9 positions agree with TRBD1. The J call may not be correct, given that the DNA end is closer to TRBJ2-5. The CDR3 spans 14 residues. CDR1 is MDHEN and CDR2 is SYDVKM in the germline V gene.

This chain connects TRBV20-1 to TRBJ2-6; 8 nucleotides agree with TRBD2. V gave up 3 bases and J gave up 3 bases; unmatched junction bases: 10. Germline V lookup: CDR1 DFQATT, CDR2 SNEGSKA (reference sequence). The CDR3 consists of 17 residues. The CDR3, as DNA: TGCAGTGCTAGGGCCGCGCGGGGGGCCTTTGGGGCCAACGTCCTGACTTTC. Its translation is CSARAARGAFGANVLTF.

The chain links TRBV6-1 to TRBJ2-6; maybe TRBD1 (6 bases). Trimming cost V 5 bases and J 1 base, with 18 bases left between them. The germline CDR1 and CDR2 sequences are MNHNS and SASEGT. The CDR3 covers 18 residues. CDR3 sequence (DNA): TGTGCCAGCAGTCTACAGTCCCGGGACAAGTCTGGGGCCAACGTCCTGACTTTC. It is translated as CASSLQSRDKSGANVLTF.

The sample holds many counts of this clonotype. V gene TRBV5-8 combines with J gene TRBJ1-1; no reliable D call. The CDR3 consists of 15 residues. Germline V CDR1 and CDR2: SGHTS, YDEGEE. Trimming took off 3 bases at V and 3 bases at J, with 15 bases between the two ends. The CDR3 protein is CASSWHPPRYTEAFF. In nucleotides, the CDR3 is TGTGCCAGCAGCTGGCATCCTCCTCGGTACACTGAAGCTTTCTTT.

This clonotype was found a few times. The gene calls are TRBV7-2 and TRBJ2-1; 13 nucleotides agree with TRBD2. Germline CDR1 reads SGHTA; CDR2 reads FQGNSA. This CDR3 is 18 amino acids long. Trimming took 5 bases from V and 6 from J; bases not matched to a gene: 13. The CDR3: CASSLTGLAGYSSNEQFF. CDR3 nucleotide sequence: TGTGCCAGCAGCCTCACGGGACTAGCGGGATATTCGTCCAATGAGCAGTTCTTC.

This clonotype turned up a few times. The rearrangement joins TRBV6-2 or TRBV6-3 to TRBJ1-2, with D uncertain. Trimming removed 2 bases at V and 4 bases at J, with 8 bases between. This CDR3 comprises 13 residues. Germline V gives CDR1 MNHEY, CDR2 SVGEGT. The DNA for the CDR3 is TGTGCCAGCAGTTACCGGTCCACCTATGGCTACACCTTC. This translates into CASSYRSTYGYTF.

This clonotype was recorded many times. This chain links TRBV6-2 or TRBV6-3 with TRBJ2-5; 7 bases map to TRBD2. The CDR3 contains 15 residues. Losses at the gene ends were 4 bases for V and 4 bases for J; bases not matched to a gene: 9. Germline CDR1 and CDR2: MNHEY and SVGEGT. CDR3 amino acids: CASSFRRGGGETQYF. CDR3 in DNA: TGTGCCAGCAGTTTCCGGCGGGGCGGGGGAGAGACCCAGTACTTC.

On this clonotype: The junction shows a germline mismatch at one end, possibly a read error. The J gene is TRBJ1-5, the V gene TRBV5-6; possibly TRBD1 for D (6 bases). From germline, CDR1 is SGHDT and CDR2 YYEEEE. The CDR3 consists of 17 residues. CDR3 region: CAGSLGGRGAWNQPQHF. The CDR3 bases are TGTGCCGGCAGCTTAGGGGGAAGGGGGGCTTGGAATCAGCCCCAGCATTTT.

In its sample, this clonotype was seen many times. The J gene is TRBJ2-7, the V gene TRBV12-3 or TRBV12-4; tentatively, D is TRBD1 (5 bases). CDR3 length equals 14 residues. Trimming removed 3 bases from V and 5 bases from J, with 14 bases in between. DNA for the CDR3: TGTGCCAGCAGTTTCCCAGGGATGATCGACGAGCAGTACTTC. The encoded protein is CASSFPGMIDEQYF.

The chain uses TRBV30 and TRBJ1-1; unclear D gene. From germline, CDR1 is GTSNPN and CDR2 SVGIG (reference sequence). V gave up 1 base and J gave up 8 bases, with 20 bases separating them. This CDR3 is built from 15 residues. The CDR3 DNA follows: TGTGCCTGGAGTGCGAAACCGGGCCTTTTCGGAGAAGCTTTCTTT. This encodes CAWSAKPGLFGEAFF.

The table lists this clonotype with many counts. V and J are TRBV10-3 and TRBJ1-5; 9 nucleotides match TRBD1. The germline V gene has CDR1 ENHRY and CDR2 SYGVKD. The CDR3 sequence is 15 residues long. The junction had 6 bases not matched to a gene; V was cut back by 5 bases and J by 4 bases. The CDR3 nucleotides read TGTGCCATCAGTCTAGGACAGGGGCTGAATCAGCCCCAGCATTTT. Translating gives CAISLGQGLNQPQHF.

In its sample, this clonotype was seen many times. The rearrangement links TRBV20-1 to TRBJ2-5; 9 nucleotides line up with TRBD2. This CDR3 contains 16 residues. Germline V lookup: CDR1 DFQATT, CDR2 SNEGSKA (reference sequence). The J segment lost 0 bases and the V segment lost 6 bases, leaving 11 bases of the junction unmatched. CDR3 in amino acids: CSAKRPSGAYQETQYF. The CDR3 nucleotides are TGCAGTGCCAAACGCCCTAGCGGGGCGTACCAAGAGACCCAGTACTTC.

This clonotype was seen repeatedly, ten times or more. The limits of the CDR3 on the DNA are not certain, so only TCRdb's listed CDR3 is given. The CDR3 here is CASSFRAGLNYEQYF. The chain carries TRBV28 and TRBJ2-7; the listed D gene, TRBD1, was not tested against the DNA. Germline CDR1 reads MDHEN; CDR2 reads SYDVKM. The CDR3 adds up to 15 amino acids, both ends counted.

In this sample, this clonotype turned up a few times. The CDR3, as DNA: TGTGCCAGCAGGAAAACAGGGGCGGGTGAAGCTTTCTTT. It codes for CASRKTGAGEAFF. This chain connects TRBV6-1 to TRBJ1-1; TRBD1 aligns across 7 bases. Trimming removed 6 bases from V and 7 bases from J; junction bases left unmatched: 8. Germline lookup yields CDR1 MNHNS and CDR2 SASEGT. The CDR3 extends over 13 amino acids.

This clonotype was observed a handful of times. The CDR3 nucleotides read TGTGCCAGCAGTTTATCCCTGGTAGGGGAAAGCGAGCAGTACTTC. Translation: CASSLSLVGESEQYF. This chain joins TRBV27 and TRBJ2-7; weak D call: TRBD1 (5 bases). Trimming stripped 0 bases from V and 6 bases from J, with 15 bases between. Germline CDR1 reads MNHEY; CDR2 reads SMNVEV (reference sequence). The CDR3 has 15 residues.

This clonotype was detected ten times or more. The rearrangement joins TRBV28 to TRBJ2-7; TRBD2 agrees at 7 bases. With 3 bases clipped from V and 2 bases from J, the junction kept 10 bases outside the gene matches. Germline assignment: CDR1 MDHEN and CDR2 SYDVKM. The CDR3 is 16 amino acids. The CDR3 is CASSFVGLDPTYEQYF. The DNA of the CDR3 is TGTGCCAGCAGTTTTGTAGGACTAGACCCAACCTACGAGCAGTACTTC. The full variable domain, with the rest looked up from reference TRBV28 and TRBJ2-7, is DVKVTQSSRYLVKRTGEKVFLECVQDMDHENMFWYRQDPGLGLRLIYFSYDVKMKEKGDIPEGYSVSREKKERFSLILESASTNQTSMYLCASSFVGLDPTYEQYFGPGTRLTVT.

This clonotype was counted at least ten times. The CDR3 region is CASSTLTGQGVLFGQPQHF. The CDR3 coding sequence is TGTGCCAGCAGTACCCTTACGGGACAGGGGGTACTCTTCGGTCAGCCCCAGCATTTT. The chain has TRBV6-1 and TRBJ1-5, with 11 bases fitting TRBD1. Germline V gene lookup returns CDR1 MNHNS and CDR2 SASEGT. The V segment lost 5 bases and the J segment 6 bases; nucleotides outside the gene matches: 18. This CDR3 is 19 amino acids long.

The chain employs TRBV14 and TRBJ1-1; D perhaps matches TRBD1 (5 bases). The V gene's germline CDR1 is SGHDN and CDR2 FVKESK. This CDR3 has 15 amino acids. V lost 5 bases and J 2 bases, leaving 15 bases between the germline ends. In DNA form, the CDR3 reads TGTGCCAGCAGCTGGGGGAACAGCCAAAACACTGAAGCTTTCTTT. This encodes CASSWGNSQNTEAFF. Full variable domain (missing parts from reference TRBV14 and TRBJ1-1): EAGVTQFPSHSVIEKGQTVTLRCDPISGHDNLYWYRRVMGKEIKFLLHFVKESKQDESGMPNNRFLAERTGGTYSTLKVQPAELEDSGVYFCASSWGNSQNTEAFFGQGTRLTVV.